These 4 T cell receptor beta chains came from one sample sequenced in a study of CD4+ T cells in melanoma. Sequencing was performed with immunoSEQ multiplex PCR; in TCRdb, only in-frame clones are kept and a portion is missing. The table shows approximately 6,700 clones, with 66% occurring only once. Sequenced material: cells from a culture (not recorded whether cultured in vitro). These receptors originate from a human donor with melanoma.

V gene TRBV19 combines with J gene TRBJ2-7; 8 bases fit TRBD1. Per germline, CDR1 LNHDA and CDR2 SQIVND (reference sequence). The CDR3 is 12 amino acids. V was clipped by 8 bases and J by 6 bases; unmatched bases: 6. The CDR3 region has the DNA TGTGCCAGTCTCGGACAGGGAGGCGAGCAGTACTTC. It is translated as CASLGQGGEQYF.

The J gene is TRBJ2-2, the V gene TRBV14; D gene ambiguous. V was clipped by 2 bases and J by 1 base, with 5 bases between them. The CDR3 consists of 14 residues. Germline-derived CDR1 and CDR2 are SGHDN and FVKESK. DNA of the CDR3: TGTGCCAGCAGCCAAATGGGGAACACCGGGGAGCTGTTTTTT. It translates to CASSQMGNTGELFF.

This rearrangement joins TRBV6-5 to TRBJ2-7; the D gene is possibly TRBD1 (6 bases). Germline CDR1 is MNHEY and CDR2 is SVGAGI. The CDR3 is made up of 13 amino acids. Deletions cut 7 bases from V and 6 bases from J, with 16 bases between. Here the CDR3 reads CASTGQLGFEQYF. CDR3 nucleotides: TGTGCCAGCACCGGACAGTTGGGGTTCGAGCAGTACTTC.

This clone was counted only a few times. The V call is TRBV28, the J call TRBJ2-6, with D tentatively TRBD2 (6 bases). The V and J ends lost 4 bases and 4 bases respectively, with 14 bases between them. The CDR3 spans 16 residues. Germline values: CDR1 MDHEN, CDR2 SYDVKM. The CDR3 coding sequence is TGTGCCAGCAGTTCTCCCGGGAGATCGGGGGCCAACGTCCTGACTTTC. Residues: CASSSPGRSGANVLTF.